A single sample gave rise to the 2 T cell receptor beta chains below, sequenced in a study of T cells in Graves' hyperthyroidism and ophthalmopathy. TCR beta CDR3 regions were amplified from RNA. Using the HTBI primer set, a first-round RT-PCR was run on the TCR CDR3. TCRdb re-analysed the multiplex PCR reads in MiXCR, keeping a single row per CDR3 protein. This table has 150,000 to 200,000 distinct CDR3 sequences, over 15% appearing once. Material for sequencing was blood. The receptor source for this set is a woman between 45 and 60 years old with Graves' hyperthyroidism.

This clonotype has at least ten counts. In nucleotides, the CDR3 is TGTGCCAGCAGCAGGAGCGGGGGGGCTGATGAGACCCAGTACTTC. Protein product: CASSRSGGADETQYF. The rearrangement joins TRBV28 to TRBJ2-5; 10 nucleotides line up with TRBD2. Per germline, CDR1 MDHEN and CDR2 SYDVKM. The V and J ends lost 6 bases and 5 bases, in that order; junction bases with no gene match: 9. The CDR3 is made up of 15 amino acids.

In its sample, this clonotype was seen once. V is TRBV28 and J is TRBJ2-5; 12 nucleotides line up with TRBD2. The trim removed 6 bases at V and 2 bases at J, leaving 7 bases unmatched. Germline V lookup: CDR1 MDHEN, CDR2 SYDVKM. The CDR3 loop spans 16 amino acids. The CDR3 spells CASSRILAGGQETQYF. DNA of the CDR3: TGTGCCAGCAGCCGTATACTAGCGGGAGGACAAGAGACCCAGTACTTC.